This TCR beta chain originates from a study of T cells in women clearing cervical HPV infection. At the level of the study: Control women cleared a single incident HPV16 infection within 12 months. HLA type stays a possible confounder, typing being limited.

Method: immunoSEQ multiplex PCR; TCRdb's copy keeps in-frame clones and lacks some. This sample contains fewer than 35,000 clones. Turning to this clone: Its antigen is as yet unknown. The missing CDR3 end, 3 residues past where the read stops, is filled in from the germline J gene.

Study conclusions and caveats: CIN3+ cases had significantly higher TCR richness than controls; evenness did not differ. TRBV6-7 relative abundance averaged around 0.11% in cases and under 0.2% in controls.

Germline assignment: CDR1 DFQATT and CDR2 SNEGSKA (reference sequence). V trimming: 1 base; J trimming: 0 bases; junction bases outside the gene matches: 0. The length of the CDR3 is 14 residues. Sequencing used blood buffy coat. This receptor was obtained from a woman aged 18 to 75 with a cervical HPV16 infection that either progressed to CIN3+ or cleared (not recorded which). The rearrangement links TRBV20-1 to TRBJ2-3, with TRBD2 matching 8 bases. The sequenced CDR3 bases are TGCAGTGCTAGAGTAGCGGGGAGCACAGATACG. This sequence encodes CSARVAGSTDT. The complete CDR3 protein is CSARVAGSTDTQYF.